This T cell receptor (beta chain) was sequenced for a study of cytomegalovirus exposure and HLA in healthy donors (dated by TCRdb to 2016 to 2017). Background on the whole study: A later analysis indicated that the 120 or so validation repertoires were generated on the platform also employed for the approximately 670 repertoires of the first cohort. The study aimed to test whether cataloging public T cell receptors could reveal signatures of past pathogen exposure. A separate validation cohort of approximately 120 different subjects was used in addition to the 666-subject first cohort. High-throughput TCR immunosequencing, statistical association of individual TCRs with disease status, and machine learning were combined to predict cytomegalovirus infection status.

The donors were included in the validation cohort of over a hundred subjects, a group kept apart from the roughly 700-subject first cohort. Ends trimmed: V by 4 bases, J by 3 bases; bases unmatched to a gene: 12. The germline V gene encodes CDR1 SGDLS and CDR2 YYNGEE. The CDR3 sequence holds 18 residues, the cysteine and phenylalanine included. Solely the CDR3 DNA is kept, with 54 bases framed from the first base. Libraries were constructed by the immunoSEQ multiplex PCR assay. In the paper's pipeline: A statistical classification framework was developed to diagnose cytomegalovirus status using the catalog of TCR beta chain sequences. This is the immuneACCESS table as TCRdb keeps it, with only in-frame sequences that have V and J called. A part of the clones is gone; compared with another copy, unresolved V genes explain less than half, and the rest is unexplained. The DNA was the basis for D and trimming; V, J and clone size are from that table. The sample includes 150,000 to 200,000 clones, with 85% observed a single time. The ten most abundant clones make up around 2.5% of the sample.

General conclusions and limits of the study: A later analysis lacked HLA typing for the validation cohort, so it scored co-occurrence in that cohort across all 120 repertoires. In the study, around 160 TCR beta chains were listed as associated with cytomegalovirus. The classifier was reported to diagnose cytomegalovirus status with high specificity and sensitivity in both the original and validation cohorts. The authors suggested that the approach could potentially be extended to other disease states and immunological phenotypes. In vitro tests confirmed that a few of the cytomegalovirus-associated TCR beta chains recognize cytomegalovirus antigens. Of the cluster scores, 90% to 95% were above 0 in a later analysis, which found that TCRs clustered in the first cohort also tended to co-occur in the 95 to 150 validation repertoires. While some public TCRs were present in many individuals, most TCR sequences turned up only very rarely across donors.

Comments on this clone: The target of this receptor is not known. It has no much larger one-base neighbor in the sample; base qualities were not kept.

The receptor comes from a man aged 25-45 years in good health and CMV-seropositive. This receptor chain uses TRBV9 and TRBJ2-1; TRBD2 agrees with 11 junctional bases. The specimen sequenced was PBMCs. The nucleotides are TGTGCCAGCAGCCGGCCCTCTAGCGGGGGGTCAAACTACAATGAGCAGTTCTTC. The resulting protein is CASSRPSSGGSNYNEQFF.